This is a list of T cell receptor beta chains from one sample in a study of shared clonotypes between healthy human individuals. Using immunoSEQ multiplex PCR, the repertoire was profiled, and TCRdb retains in-frame clones only, with some absent. Of around 1.9 million clones listed, just under 95% are singletons. Sequencing was performed on naive CD8+ T cells from PBMCs. Source of these receptors: a man aged 18 to 30 in good health. Some clones in this sample may be carry-over from other donors' samples. The CDR3 runs from the conserved cysteine through the conserved F or W. The D gene is left open where the match is weak.

CDR3aa: CASSPLPGIEQYF
CDR3nt: TGTGCCAGCAGCCCTCTCCCTGGAATTGAGCAGTACTTC
v_gene: TRBV9
d_gene: NA
j_gene: TRBJ2-7

CDR3aa: CASSHYGGSYEQYF
CDR3nt: TGCGCCAGCAGTCACTATGGGGGCTCCTACGAGCAGTACTTC
v_gene: TRBV4-1
d_gene: NA
j_gene: TRBJ2-7

CDR3aa: CASRGGETGGTEAFF
CDR3nt: TGCGCCAGCAGGGGTGGGGAGACAGGGGGGACTGAAGCTTTCTTT
v_gene: TRBV4-1
d_gene: TRBD1
j_gene: TRBJ1-1

CDR3aa: CASRDRGSTGELFF
CDR3nt: TGTGCCAGCAGGGACAGGGGAAGCACCGGGGAGCTGTTTTTT
v_gene: TRBV28
d_gene: TRBD1
j_gene: TRBJ2-2

CDR3aa: CASSIDLPAVSTDTQYF
CDR3nt: TGTGCCAGTAGTATAGATCTCCCAGCGGTTAGCACAGATACGCAGTATTTT
v_gene: TRBV19
d_gene: NA
j_gene: TRBJ2-3

CDR3aa: CASSLSGFSKTQYF
CDR3nt: TGTGCCAGCAGCTTGTCCGGCTTCTCGAAGACCCAGTACTTC
v_gene: TRBV5-6
d_gene: NA
j_gene: TRBJ2-5

CDR3aa: CASSSTIRDTEAFF
CDR3nt: TGTGCCAGCAGCTCAACGATTAGGGACACTGAAGCTTTCTTT
v_gene: TRBV7-6
d_gene: NA
j_gene: TRBJ1-1

CDR3aa: CASSVARGGYNEQFF
CDR3nt: TGTGCCAGCAGCGTAGCGCGAGGGGGCTACAATGAGCAGTTCTTC
v_gene: TRBV9
d_gene: NA
j_gene: TRBJ2-1

CDR3aa: CASSRETLRDSFNYGYTF
CDR3nt: TGTGCCAGTAGTCGAGAAACCCTCCGGGACAGCTTTAACTATGGCTACACCTTC
v_gene: TRBV19
d_gene: TRBD1
j_gene: TRBJ1-2

CDR3aa: CARSLKKRGRDTQYF
CDR3nt: TGTGCCAGAAGCTTGAAGAAAAGGGGGAGAGATACGCAGTATTTT
v_gene: TRBV5-3
d_gene: NA
j_gene: TRBJ2-3

CDR3aa: CASSPGSSGANVLTF
CDR3nt: TGTGCCAGCAGCCCCGGGAGCTCTGGGGCCAACGTCCTGACTTTC
v_gene: TRBV7-2
d_gene: NA
j_gene: TRBJ2-6

CDR3aa: CASSRQRGAAYEQYF
CDR3nt: TGTGCCAGCAGCCGTCAGAGGGGAGCCGCATACGAGCAGTACTTC
v_gene: TRBV28
d_gene: NA
j_gene: TRBJ2-7

CDR3aa: CASSIQGWQPQHF
CDR3nt: TGTGCCAGTAGTATTCAGGGCTGGCAGCCCCAGCATTTT
v_gene: TRBV19
d_gene: NA
j_gene: TRBJ1-5

CDR3aa: CASSFLGPEDEQYF
CDR3nt: TGTGCCAGCAGTTTTCTAGGCCCCGAGGACGAGCAGTACTTC
v_gene: TRBV27
d_gene: NA
j_gene: TRBJ2-7

CDR3aa: CASSYGAGIMNTEAFF
CDR3nt: TGTGCCAGCAGTTACGGAGCAGGCATCATGAACACTGAAGCTTTCTTT
v_gene: TRBV6-5
d_gene: NA
j_gene: TRBJ1-1

CDR3aa: CASSLGQGYYNEQFF
CDR3nt: TGTGCCAGCAGCTTGGGACAGGGATACTACAATGAGCAGTTCTTC
v_gene: TRBV27
d_gene: TRBD1
j_gene: TRBJ2-1

CDR3aa: CASRGGSYEQYF
CDR3nt: TGTGCCAGCAGGGGTGGCTCCTACGAGCAGTACTTC
v_gene: TRBV11-2
d_gene: NA
j_gene: TRBJ2-7

CDR3aa: CASSFSDGRTGYTF
CDR3nt: TGTGCCAGCAGCTTTTCGGACGGACGTACTGGCTACACCTTC
v_gene: TRBV7-6
d_gene: NA
j_gene: TRBJ1-2

CDR3aa: CASSQTNLNSDREKLFF
CDR3nt: TGCGCCAGCAGCCAAACCAATCTAAATTCGGACAGGGAGAAACTGTTTTTT
v_gene: TRBV4-1
d_gene: TRBD1
j_gene: TRBJ1-4

CDR3aa: CASSQGILNTEAFF
CDR3nt: TGTGCCAGTAGCCAGGGTATACTGAACACTGAAGCTTTCTTT
v_gene: TRBV19
d_gene: NA
j_gene: TRBJ1-1

CDR3aa: CASSQDARTINEQYF
CDR3nt: TGTGCCAGCAGCCAAGATGCCAGGACGATCAACGAGCAGTACTTC
v_gene: TRBV14
d_gene: NA
j_gene: TRBJ2-7

CDR3aa: CASSNGQGRNEQYF
CDR3nt: TGTGCCAGCAGTAACGGACAGGGACGAAACGAGCAGTACTTC
v_gene: TRBV27
d_gene: TRBD1
j_gene: TRBJ2-7

CDR3aa: CASSPGPGTGYSEKLFF
CDR3nt: TGTGCCAGCAGCCCTGGACCCGGGACAGGGTATAGTGAAAAACTGTTTTTT
v_gene: TRBV11-2
d_gene: TRBD1
j_gene: TRBJ1-4